The 10 T cell receptor beta chains below were found in one sample sequenced in a study of tumor-infiltrating lymphocytes in primary liver carcinoma. Extraction of RNA together with DNA used 20-30 mg of unsorted bulk tissue. With a constant-region primer, TCR beta cDNA was made from around 520 ng of total RNA. Slightly modified ARM-PCR, run as three nested multiplex PCR rounds, produced the TCR beta libraries. It was with TRBV1-TRBV30 forward primers and a C-beta reverse primer that the first two PCR rounds were run, at approximately 10 cycles each. In TCRdb, the multiplex PCR reads were re-called with MiXCR into one record per CDR3 protein. The sample shows roughly 200,000 distinct CDR3 sequences, around 81% of them seen only once. What was sequenced was tumor tissue from primary liver carcinoma. All receptors come from a man between 35 and 55 years old with primary liver carcinoma and hepatitis B virus infection.

Comment on this clonotype: At one boundary the junction diverges from the germline segment, which might be a read error. The chain carries TRBV12-3 or TRBV12-4 and TRBJ1-2; a weak D match, TRBD1 (5 bases). This CDR3 is built from 13 residues. This chain's CDR3 is CPSSLRGIDGYTF. The CDR3 bases are TGTCCCAGCAGTTTACGGGGGATAGATGGCTACACCTTC.

With respect to this clonotype: The junction departs from germline at one end; a sequencing error may be responsible. This chain uses TRBV11-3 with TRBJ2-7; D gene uncertain. The CDR3 spans 14 residues. Per germline, CDR1 SGHNT and CDR2 YENEEA. This chain's CDR3 is CATRLGVTSCEQYF. CDR3 DNA: TGTGCCACTCGACTGGGCGTGACTTCCTGCGAGCAGTACTTC.

This clonotype was recorded many times. V is TRBV6-2 or TRBV6-3 and J is TRBJ1-2, with D perhaps TRBD1 (5 bases). Per germline, CDR1 MNHEY and CDR2 SVGEGT. The CDR3 length is 11 residues. V lost 6 bases to trimming and J lost 8 bases, with 10 bases between them. DNA of the CDR3: TGTGCCAGCAGGCAGGGAGGCGGCTACACCTTC. Translation gives CASRQGGGYTF.

With regard to this clonotype: The junction differs from germline at one of its ends, possibly a read error. The CDR3 protein is CDSSEASGGLAGTYNEQFF. The CDR3 nucleotides read TGTGACAGCAGTGAAGCCTCAGGGGGCCTAGCGGGAACCTACAATGAGCAGTTCTTC. The J gene is TRBJ2-1, the V gene TRBV6-1; perhaps TRBD2 as D (9 bases). There are 19 residues in the CDR3. In germline, CDR1 is MNHNS, CDR2 SASEGT.

As to this clonotype: Compared with germline, one end of the junction differs, possibly owing to a read error. Here the CDR3 DNA reads TGTGCCAGCAGTTTAAATCGGGGTATCAATCTGCCCCAGCATTTT. This translates into CASSLNRGINLPQHF. The chain links TRBV12-3 or TRBV12-4 to TRBJ1-5; no clear D. The CDR3 is made up of 15 amino acids.

Turning to this clonotype: Sequence at one end of the junction differs from germline and may be a read error. The genes are TRBV6-2 or TRBV6-3 and TRBJ1-2, with a tentative D call TRBD1 (6 bases). The CDR3 totals 16 residues. Germline CDR1 is MNHEY and CDR2 is SVGEGT. The CDR3: CVSRGSEEGVNYGYTF. CDR3 DNA sequence: TGTGTCAGCAGGGGAAGTGAAGAGGGCGTTAACTATGGCTACACCTTC.

As regards this clonotype: A junction boundary mismatches the germline segment, possibly from a read error. The chain uses TRBV11-2 and TRBJ2-2; either TRBD1 or TRBD2 may fit D (5 bases each). The CDR3 runs 14 residues. Germline loops: CDR1 SGHAT, CDR2 FQNNGV. CDR3 DNA: TGTGCCAGCATCACAGACTCGGACACCGGGGAGCTGTTATTC. Residues: CASITDSDTGELLF.

This sequence joins TRBV28 and TRBJ2-7; possibly TRBD2 for D (6 bases). CDR1 MDHEN and CDR2 SYDVKM come from the germline V gene. The length of the CDR3 is 15 residues. V was pared by 0 bases and J by 6 bases, with 15 bases between. CDR3 region: CASSLWGGKVVEQYF. CDR3 DNA: TGTGCCAGCAGTTTATGGGGCGGGAAGGTGGTCGAGCAGTACTTC.

A remark on this clonotype: An end of the junction does not agree with germline; a read error may underlie this. The chain links TRBV5-1 to TRBJ2-1, with 8 positions matching TRBD2. Germline values: CDR1 SGHRS, CDR2 YFSETQ. This CDR3 comprises 15 residues. This CDR3 reads CASMAGGAAYNKQFF. In nucleotides, the CDR3 is TGCGCCAGCATGGCGGGGGGTGCCGCCTACAATAAGCAGTTCTTC.

This clonotype is a singleton in its sample. Because it lacks the conserved phenylalanine or tryptophan at the end, this CDR3 is likely a read error. This chain uses TRBV5-4 with TRBJ1-2, with 9 nucleotides matching TRBD1. V trimming: 3 bases; J trimming: 2 bases; junction bases outside the gene matches: 5. This CDR3 contains 15 residues. The V gene's germline CDR1 is SGHNT and CDR2 YYREEE (reference sequence). The CDR3 loop is CASSSVGTGNYGYTL. The CDR3 DNA is TGTGCCAGCAGCTCGGTCGGGACAGGGAACTATGGCTACACCTTA.